This T cell receptor (beta chain) was obtained from a study of cytomegalovirus exposure and HLA in healthy donors. Findings of the study overall: It has been reported that TCR beta sequences accurately predicted the HLA-A and HLA-B alleles of most subjects.

Note on this clone: Its antigen is not identified.

13 Jbeta primers and 60 Vbeta primers were used for the PCR. Clones were sequenced by immunoSEQ multiplex PCR, and TCRdb holds only the in-frame ones, with some missing. The table includes under 250,000 clones, approximately 82% detected once. This TCR came from a male donor in good health and CMV-seronegative. The sample taken for sequencing was PBMCs.

CDR3 bases: TGTGCCAGTAGGAACAGGGGGCTAGGGGATACGCAGTATTTT. Translation: CASRNRGLGDTQYF. The rearrangement uses TRBV19 and TRBJ2-3, with TRBD1 matching 9 bases. CDR3 size: 14 residues. From germline, CDR1 is LNHDA and CDR2 SQIVND (reference sequence). The V and J ends lost 6 bases and 6 bases, in that order; junction bases with no gene match: 7.